A single sample is the source of the 11 T cell receptor beta chains below, sequenced in a study of T cells in Graves' hyperthyroidism and ophthalmopathy. Amplification yielded TCR beta CDR3 regions, with RNA transcripts as the source. The study used the HTBI primer set for a first-round RT-PCR of the TCR CDR3. TCRdb ran MiXCR on the multiplex PCR reads and lists one entry per CDR3 protein. The sample shows hundreds of thousands of distinct CDR3 sequences, around 20% of them seen only once. Sequenced: blood. These receptors originate from a woman aged 45-59 years with Graves' hyperthyroidism that later progressed to Graves' ophthalmopathy.

The chain is built from TRBV2 and TRBJ2-3; 11 bases line up with TRBD2. The CDR3 extends over 15 amino acids. Germline CDR1 and CDR2: SNHLY and FYNNEI. J gave up 2 bases and V 8 bases, and 6 bases lay outside the gene matches. The CDR3 region is CASRLAGRTTDTQYF. In DNA form, the CDR3 reads TGTGCCAGCCGACTAGCGGGGAGAACCACAGATACGCAGTATTTT.

This clonotype turned up a few times. J is TRBJ1-4 and V is TRBV15; no clear D gene. This CDR3 is built from 12 residues. The V end lost 0 bases, the J end lost 7 bases, and 3 bases lay between the germline ends. Germline loops: CDR1 LNHNV, CDR2 YYDKDF (reference sequence). The CDR3 reads CATSRDGEKLFF. In DNA, the CDR3 is TGTGCCACCAGCAGAGATGGTGAAAAACTGTTTTTT.

This clonotype was seen many times. J is TRBJ2-5 and V is TRBV19; tentative D call: TRBD2 (5 bases). Per the germline V gene, CDR1 is LNHDA and CDR2 is SQIVND (reference sequence). V lost 5 bases to trimming and J lost 6 bases, with 16 bases between them. The CDR3 has 14 amino acids. The CDR3 loop reads CASSLGRTWQTQYF. In DNA, the CDR3 is TGTGCCAGTAGTCTCGGACGGACTTGGCAGACCCAGTACTTC.

V usage is TRBV11-1 and J usage is TRBJ1-2, with D unclear. Trimming removed 4 bases at V and 6 bases at J, with 12 bases between. Germline loops: CDR1 SGHAT, CDR2 FQDESV (reference sequence). This CDR3 has 13 amino acids. CDR3 loop: CASSSGWNDGYTF. Written as DNA, the CDR3 is TGTGCCAGCAGCTCCGGGTGGAATGATGGCTACACCTTC.

CDR3 nucleotide sequence: TGCAGTGCTAGAGGATTCGGGGGCAGCTTGAACTCTGGAAACACCATATATTTT. Amino acid sequence: CSARGFGGSLNSGNTIYF. The gene calls are TRBV20-1 and TRBJ1-3; tentatively, D is TRBD1 (6 bases). CDR3 length equals 18 residues. The ends were cut back, 1 base at V and 0 bases at J, with 19 bases in the middle. Looked up from germline, CDR1 is DFQATT and CDR2 is SNEGSKA (reference sequence).

This sequence joins TRBV12-3 or TRBV12-4 and TRBJ2-4, with TRBD1 as a possible D gene (6 bases). CDR3 length: 15 residues. V lost 6 bases and J lost 2, with 14 bases in between. CDR3 DNA: TGTGCCAGCAGCCCGACAGGCTCTACCAAAAACATTCAGTACTTC. Its protein is CASSPTGSTKNIQYF.

This clonotype came up a few times. This chain joins TRBV6-5 and TRBJ1-1; maybe TRBD1 (5 bases). Between the trimmed V and J ends, which lost 0 bases and 1 base, there was a span of 6 bases. From germline, CDR1 is MNHEY and CDR2 SVGAGI. The CDR3 sequence is 14 residues long. This CDR3 is CASSYSTENTEAFF. CDR3 sequence (DNA): TGTGCCAGCAGTTACTCGACAGAGAACACTGAAGCTTTCTTT.

This clonotype was detected ten times or more. The chain combines TRBV2 with TRBJ1-1; 9 bases match TRBD1. The V segment lost 7 bases and the J segment 4 bases; nucleotides outside the gene matches: 7. CDR1 and CDR2 from the germline V gene are SNHLY and FYNNEI. The CDR3 runs 14 residues. CDR3 sequence reads: CASTMTGGSTEAFF. CDR3 coding DNA: TGTGCCAGCACAATGACAGGGGGAAGCACTGAAGCTTTCTTT.

The table lists this clonotype with many counts. This chain connects TRBV2 to TRBJ1-1, with 12 bases matching TRBD1. Germline values: CDR1 SNHLY, CDR2 FYNNEI. V shed 7 bases and J 9 bases; nucleotides not matched to a gene: 9. This CDR3 spans 14 amino acids. CDR3 sequence (DNA): TGTGCCAGCATGCTGGGACAGGGGGCTGGGAAAGCTTTCTTT. Protein product: CASMLGQGAGKAFF.

This clonotype was counted between two and nine times. This chain connects TRBV20-1 to TRBJ2-3, with D tentatively TRBD2 (6 bases). Looked up from germline, CDR1 is DFQATT and CDR2 is SNEGSKA (reference sequence). The CDR3 runs to 15 residues. V lost 5 bases and J lost 0, with 15 bases in between. CDR3: CSAGGMVVSTDTQYF. The CDR3 DNA is TGCAGTGCTGGAGGGATGGTCGTTAGCACAGATACGCAGTATTTT.

V usage is TRBV5-4 and J usage is TRBJ2-7; 8 nucleotides align to TRBD2. With V trimmed by 3 bases and J by 3 bases, 5 bases remained unmatched. CDR1 and CDR2 (germline): SGHNT, YYREEE (reference sequence). The CDR3 covers 14 residues. The CDR3 coding sequence is TGTGCCAGCAGCTCGGCGGGACTAGACTACGAGCAGTACTTC. Protein sequence: CASSSAGLDYEQYF.